This TCR beta chain emerged from a study of cytomegalovirus exposure and HLA in healthy donors. Points from the study as a whole: Some V segments could not be told apart, so they were left out, TRBV6-2 and TRBV6-3 among them.

A word on this clone: The antigen is undetermined.

A multiplex PCR was run with 60 Vbeta primers and 13 Jbeta primers. Libraries were prepared by immunoSEQ multiplex PCR; TCRdb keeps only in-frame clonotypes and omits some of them. Here the sample spans about 130,000 clones, roughly 70% being singletons. The donors gave bone marrow, and they were healthy. This CDR3 spans 15 amino acids. V was pared by 1 base and J by 0 bases, with 10 bases between. The germline V gene has CDR1 KGHSH and CDR2 LQKENI. Specimen: PBMCs. The TCR sequence derives from a man aged 35-49 years in good health and CMV-seropositive. V and J are TRBV18 and TRBJ2-7; unclear D gene. CDR3 sequence (DNA): TGTGCCAGCTCACCACGTGTCACAGACTCCTACGAGCAGTACTTC. Amino acid sequence: CASSPRVTDSYEQYF. The full variable domain, in which reference TRBV18 and TRBJ2-7 provide the parts outside the CDR3, is NAGVMQNPRHLVRRRGQEARLRCSPMKGHSHVYWYRQLPEEGLKFMVYLQKENIIDESGMPKERFSAEFPKEGPSILRIQQVVRGDSAAYFCASSPRVTDSYEQYFGPGTRLTVT.